Below are 8 T cell receptor beta chains sequenced from a single sample in a study of T-cell memory formation after mild COVID-19. TCRdb called the 5' RACE reads again in MiXCR, with one record for every CDR3 protein. The table includes about 110,000 distinct CDR3 sequences, over 10% detected once. The sequencing input was PBMCs or a T cell subset sorted from them (not recorded which). These receptors were obtained from an adult woman who had mild COVID-19 (a few samples of this study predate the infection). Cell type and time point are not known.

There are a few counts of this clonotype. This chain links TRBV29-1 with TRBJ2-3, with TRBD1 matching 9 bases. J gave up 7 bases and V 3 bases, and 8 bases lay outside the gene matches. This CDR3 region has 14 residues. Germline CDR1 reads SQVTM; CDR2 reads ANQGSEA. The DNA for the CDR3 is TGCAGCGTTGATCCACAGGGGGCTGGGAATACGCAGTATTTT. Its translation: CSVDPQGAGNTQYF.

This clonotype was seen more than once but under ten times. The chain couples TRBV20-1 to TRBJ1-1; a possible D gene is TRBD1 (5 bases). Germline V gene sequence: CDR1 DFQATT, CDR2 SNEGSKA (reference sequence). Between the trimmed V and J ends, which lost 3 bases and 3 bases, there was a span of 20 bases. The CDR3 sequence is 16 residues long. CDR3 in amino acids: CSARTGGTEVHTEAFF. The CDR3 DNA reads TGCAGTGCTAGGACCGGAGGGACGGAGGTTCACACTGAAGCTTTCTTT.

This clonotype was picked up a small number of times. This chain connects TRBV12-3 or TRBV12-4 to TRBJ2-3; tentatively, D is TRBD2 (6 bases). This CDR3 comprises 14 residues. Trimming pared 5 bases from V and 0 bases from J, leaving 9 bases between. In DNA form, the CDR3 reads TGTGCCAGCAGTCCAGGGACTAGCACAGATACGCAGTATTTT. Protein: CASSPGTSTDTQYF.

This clonotype occurred many times. CDR3: CASSLNPWVVRKETQYF. The CDR3 region has the DNA TGTGCCAGCAGTTTAAACCCCTGGGTAGTCCGGAAAGAGACCCAGTACTTC. The V and J genes are TRBV27 and TRBJ2-5, with no clear D. The V gene's germline CDR1 is MNHEY and CDR2 SMNVEV (reference sequence). V lost 2 bases and J 3 bases, leaving 19 bases between the germline ends. This CDR3 is built from 17 residues.

The V call is TRBV6-2 or TRBV6-3, the J call TRBJ2-1; weak D call: TRBD2 (6 bases). V lost 8 bases, J lost 0 bases, and 11 bases lay in between. Germline loops: CDR1 MNHEY, CDR2 SVGEGT. The CDR3 is 14 residues long. CDR3 sequence reads: CASVDGSSYNEQFF. CDR3 sequence (DNA): TGTGCCAGCGTCGACGGGAGCTCCTACAATGAGCAGTTCTTC.

This chain links TRBV27 with TRBJ2-7; 9 positions match TRBD1. The CDR3 totals 14 residues. V was clipped by 2 bases and J by 7 bases; unmatched bases: 6. Germline CDR1 reads MNHEY; CDR2 reads SMNVEV (reference sequence). In nucleotides, the CDR3 is TGTGCCAGCAGTTTAATGGGACAGGGACTTGAGCAGTACTTC. Translation gives CASSLMGQGLEQYF.

This clonotype has only a few counts. For the CDR3, the DNA is TGTGCCAGCAGCCCGACAGGGAGCTCCTATAATTCACCCCTCCACTTT. This sequence encodes CASSPTGSSYNSPLHF. The chain couples TRBV7-9 to TRBJ1-6; 7 bases align to TRBD1. There are 16 residues in the CDR3. Germline lookup yields CDR1 SEHNR and CDR2 FQNEAQ (reference sequence). The V and J ends lost 5 bases and 0 bases, in that order; junction bases with no gene match: 4.

CDR3 amino acids: CASSQDPQGGTEETQYF. The CDR3 coding sequence is TGCGCCAGCAGCCAAGATCCCCAAGGAGGAACCGAAGAGACCCAGTACTTC. This rearrangement joins TRBV4-3 to TRBJ2-5, with a possible D match to TRBD2 (5 bases). In germline, CDR1 is LGHNA, CDR2 YSLEER. The CDR3 is 17 residues long. Trimming took 0 bases from V and 3 from J, leaving 17 bases between them.